One and the same sample provided the 15 T cell receptor beta chains below, sequenced in a study of blood T cell repertoires in COVID-19. Assay used: immunoSEQ multiplex PCR; TCRdb lists only in-frame clones, some missing. The table shows 110,000 or so clones, with roughly four fifths occurring only once. Sequenced input: peripheral blood. The receptors come from a human donor in a cohort sampled during active COVID-19.

The chain combines TRBV5-1 with TRBJ2-5, with a possible D match to TRBD1 (5 bases). The germline gives CDR1 SGHRS, CDR2 YFSETQ. The CDR3 sequence is 15 residues long. V lost 4 bases and J 5 bases, leaving 18 bases between the germline ends. DNA for the CDR3: TGCGCCAGCAGCAGGAGCGCCAGGGTGGAGGAGACCCAGTACTTC. This encodes CASSRSARVEETQYF.

The chain links TRBV9 to TRBJ1-1, with D perhaps matching TRBD1 (6 bases). The V gene lost 0 bases and the J gene lost 0 bases, with 9 bases spanning the gap. CDR1 and CDR2 from the germline V gene are SGDLS and YYNGEE. The CDR3 contains 15 residues. CDR3 DNA sequence: TGTGCCAGCAGCGTAGGAGACAGGATGAACACTGAAGCTTTCTTT. Its protein product is CASSVGDRMNTEAFF.

This clone was observed a handful of times. Distinct nucleotide sequences in the sample also encode this CDR3. V is TRBV6-1 and J is TRBJ1-2, with TRBD1 identical over 7 bases. This CDR3 has 14 amino acids. Germline CDR1 reads MNHNS; CDR2 reads SASEGT. Trimming cost V 1 base and J 7 bases; bases outside gene matches: 6. The CDR3 protein is CASSEEAGGSGYTF. The CDR3 region has the DNA TGTGCCAGCAGTGAAGAGGCAGGGGGTTCTGGCTACACCTTC.

The chain combines TRBV12-3 or TRBV12-4 with TRBJ2-3; D ambiguous. The V end lost 3 bases, the J end lost 9 bases, and 10 bases lay between the germline ends. The CDR3 totals 12 residues. Written as DNA, the CDR3 is TGTGCCAGCAGTTTCGGGTCCCTGACGCAGTATTTT. This encodes CASSFGSLTQYF.

V usage is TRBV10-2 and J usage is TRBJ1-5; tentative D call: TRBD1 (6 bases). CDR1 is WSHSY, CDR2 SAAADI, per germline. The V end lost 6 bases, the J end lost 9 bases, and 15 bases lay between the germline ends. This CDR3 comprises 13 residues. The CDR3 is CASREGGGLPQHF. Here the CDR3 DNA reads TGCGCCAGCAGGGAAGGGGGGGGGCTGCCCCAGCATTTT.

The chain combines TRBV20-1 with TRBJ1-4, with a tentative D call TRBD1 (6 bases). The germline V gene has CDR1 DFQATT and CDR2 SNEGSKA (reference sequence). The CDR3 is made up of 14 amino acids. V gave up 3 bases and J gave up 3 bases, with 11 bases separating them. The CDR3 coding sequence is TGCAGTGCTAGTTGGGGGGGCCCTAATGAAAAACTGTTTTTT. As protein: CSASWGGPNEKLFF.

V is TRBV5-1 and J is TRBJ2-1; 11 nucleotides align to TRBD1. The J segment lost 4 bases and the V segment lost 3 bases, leaving 15 bases of the junction unmatched. Germline V CDR1 and CDR2: SGHRS, YFSETQ. This CDR3 has 19 amino acids. This CDR3 reads CASSSRDRGFSPNYNEQFF. CDR3 coding DNA: TGCGCCAGCAGCTCGAGGGACAGGGGGTTTTCCCCCAATTACAATGAGCAGTTCTTC.

V is TRBV19 and J is TRBJ2-3; 7 nucleotides match TRBD1. Germline-derived CDR1 and CDR2 are LNHDA and SQIVND (reference sequence). CDR3 length equals 14 residues. Trimming took 7 bases from V and 2 from J; bases not matched to a gene: 6. This chain's CDR3 is CASTQDRSTDTQYF. The DNA for the CDR3 is TGTGCCAGTACCCAGGACAGGTCCACAGATACGCAGTATTTT.

The V call is TRBV5-1, the J call TRBJ2-5; possibly TRBD2 for D (6 bases). The germline CDR1 and CDR2 sequences are SGHRS and YFSETQ. V lost 4 bases to trimming and J lost 5 bases, with 15 bases between them. The CDR3 runs to 14 residues. The CDR3 here is CASSPGSGGETQYF. The DNA of the CDR3 is TGCGCCAGCAGCCCGGGATCAGGAGGGGAGACCCAGTACTTC. Complete variable domain (other parts from reference TRBV5-1 and TRBJ2-5): KAGVTQTPRYLIKTRGQQVTLSCSPISGHRSVSWYQQTPGQGLQFLFEYFSETQRNKGNFPGRFSGRQFSNSRSEMNVSTLELGDSALYLCASSPGSGGETQYFGPGTRLLVL.

This sequence joins TRBV2 and TRBJ2-7, with 10 nucleotides matching TRBD2. The CDR3 length is 15 residues. CDR1 is SNHLY and CDR2 is FYNNEI in the germline V gene. Germline trimming cut 7 bases from V and 3 bases from J; bases unmatched to any gene: 9. The CDR3 spells CASIPAERGGYEQYF. The CDR3 DNA reads as TGTGCCAGCATTCCGGCTGAGCGGGGGGGCTACGAGCAGTACTTC. The full variable domain, completed using reference TRBV2 and TRBJ2-7, is EPEVTQTPSHQVTQMGQEVILRCVPISNHLYFYWYRQILGQKVEFLVSFYNNEISEKSEIFDDQFSVERPDGSNFTLKIRSTKLEDSAMYFCASIPAERGGYEQYFGPGTRLTVT.

The rearrangement joins TRBV12-3 or TRBV12-4 to TRBJ1-1, with 7 bases fitting TRBD1. The J segment lost 3 bases and the V segment lost 5 bases, leaving 3 bases of the junction unmatched. This CDR3 is 13 amino acids long. The CDR3 spells CASSRTGYTEAFF. DNA for the CDR3: TGTGCCAGCAGTCGGACAGGATACACTGAAGCTTTCTTT.

The chain couples TRBV21-1 to TRBJ1-1; TRBD1 is the table's D call and was not checked against the DNA. TRBV21-1 is a listed pseudogene. CDR3 length: 15 residues. The DNA for the CDR3 is TGTGCCAGCACCCTACAGGGGGTTAGGAACACTGAAGCTTTCTTT. This sequence encodes CASTLQGVRNTEAFF.

V usage is TRBV7-2 and J usage is TRBJ2-7; 7 bases are a match to TRBD1. J gave up 2 bases and V 6 bases, and 4 bases lay outside the gene matches. Germline values: CDR1 SGHTA, CDR2 FQGNSA. There are 13 residues in the CDR3. CDR3 loop: CASSRDRAYEQYF. In DNA, the CDR3 is TGTGCCAGCAGTCGAGACAGGGCCTACGAGCAGTACTTC. Based on the CDR3 plus reference TRBV7-2 and TRBJ2-7, the full variable domain is GAGVSQSPSNKVTEKGKDVELRCDPISGHTALYWYRQSLGQGLEFLIYFQGNSAPDKSGLPSDRFSAERTGGSVSTLTIQRTQQEDSAVYLCASSRDRAYEQYFGPGTRLTVT.

This clone was counted between two and nine times. The J gene is TRBJ1-2, the V gene TRBV28; TRBD1 matches 9 bases. V lost 2 bases and J lost 0; bases outside the gene matches: 4. CDR3 length: 16 residues. Germline loops: CDR1 MDHEN, CDR2 SYDVKM. The chain's CDR3 is CASSLGGTGSNYGYTF. Written as DNA, the CDR3 is TGTGCCAGCAGTTTAGGGGGGACAGGGTCTAACTATGGCTACACCTTC.

This chain uses TRBV5-1 with TRBJ2-7, with TRBD1 matching over 7 bases. This CDR3 has 16 residues. Trimming took 0 bases from V and 0 from J; bases not matched to a gene: 6. The germline V gene encodes CDR1 SGHRS and CDR2 YFSETQ. The CDR3 DNA is TGCGCCAGCAGCTTGGGGCCGGGACAGTCCTCCTACGAGCAGTACTTC. This codes for CASSLGPGQSSYEQYF.